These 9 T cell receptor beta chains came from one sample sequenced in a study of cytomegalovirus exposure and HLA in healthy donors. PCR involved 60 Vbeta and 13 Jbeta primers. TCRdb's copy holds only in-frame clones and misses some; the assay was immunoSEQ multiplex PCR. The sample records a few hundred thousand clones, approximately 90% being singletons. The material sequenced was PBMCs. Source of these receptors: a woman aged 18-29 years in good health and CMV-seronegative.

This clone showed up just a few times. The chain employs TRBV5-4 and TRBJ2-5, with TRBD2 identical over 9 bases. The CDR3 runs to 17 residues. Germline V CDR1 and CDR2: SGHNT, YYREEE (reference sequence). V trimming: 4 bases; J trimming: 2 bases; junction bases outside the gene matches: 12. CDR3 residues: CASSPAASGISQETQYF. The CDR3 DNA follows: TGTGCCAGCAGCCCGGCGGCTAGCGGGATCTCTCAAGAGACCCAGTACTTC.

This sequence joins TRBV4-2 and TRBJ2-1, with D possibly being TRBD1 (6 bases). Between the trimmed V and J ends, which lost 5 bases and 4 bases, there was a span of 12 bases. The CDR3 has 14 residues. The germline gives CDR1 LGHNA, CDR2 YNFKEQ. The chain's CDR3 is CASSGQGSYNEQFF. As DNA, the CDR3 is TGTGCCAGCAGCGGTCAGGGGAGTTACAATGAGCAGTTCTTC.

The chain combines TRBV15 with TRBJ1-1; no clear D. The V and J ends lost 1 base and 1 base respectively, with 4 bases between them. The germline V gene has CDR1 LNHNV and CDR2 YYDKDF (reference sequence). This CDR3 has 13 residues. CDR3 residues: CATSRGENTEAFF. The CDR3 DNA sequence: TGTGCCACCAGCAGAGGAGAGAACACTGAAGCTTTCTTT. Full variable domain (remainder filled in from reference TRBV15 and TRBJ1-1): DAMVIQNPRYQVTQFGKPVTLSCSQTLNHNVMYWYQQKSSQAPKLLFHYYDKDFNNEADTPDNFQSRRPNTSFCFLDIRSPGLGDTAMYLCATSRGENTEAFFGQGTRLTVV.

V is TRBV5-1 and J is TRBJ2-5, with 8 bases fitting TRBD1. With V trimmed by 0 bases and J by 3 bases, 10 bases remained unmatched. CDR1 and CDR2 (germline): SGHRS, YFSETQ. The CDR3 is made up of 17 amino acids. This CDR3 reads CASSLGVAGGAEETQYF. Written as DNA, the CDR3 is TGCGCCAGCAGCTTGGGGGTGGCAGGGGGCGCGGAAGAGACCCAGTACTTC.

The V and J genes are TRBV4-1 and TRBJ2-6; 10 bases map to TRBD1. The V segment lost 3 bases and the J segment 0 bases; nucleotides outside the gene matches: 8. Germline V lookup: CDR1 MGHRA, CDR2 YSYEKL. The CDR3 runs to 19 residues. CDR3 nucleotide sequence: TGCGCCAGCAGCCAGGGTCTGTGGACAGGGGGCTCTGGGGCCAACGTCCTGACTTTC. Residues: CASSQGLWTGGSGANVLTF.

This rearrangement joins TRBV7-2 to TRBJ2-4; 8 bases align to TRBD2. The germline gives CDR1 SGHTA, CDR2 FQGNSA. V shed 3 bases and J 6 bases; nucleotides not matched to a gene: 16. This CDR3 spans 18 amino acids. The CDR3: CASSLPYRDGGAGNIQYF. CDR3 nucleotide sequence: TGTGCCAGCAGCTTGCCGTACCGAGACGGGGGGGCGGGAAACATTCAGTACTTC.

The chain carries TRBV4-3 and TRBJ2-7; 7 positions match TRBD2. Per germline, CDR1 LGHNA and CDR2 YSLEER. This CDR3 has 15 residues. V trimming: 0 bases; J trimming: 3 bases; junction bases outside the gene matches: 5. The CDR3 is CASSQEGLRSYEQYF. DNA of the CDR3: TGCGCCAGCAGCCAAGAGGGACTACGGAGCTACGAGCAGTACTTC.

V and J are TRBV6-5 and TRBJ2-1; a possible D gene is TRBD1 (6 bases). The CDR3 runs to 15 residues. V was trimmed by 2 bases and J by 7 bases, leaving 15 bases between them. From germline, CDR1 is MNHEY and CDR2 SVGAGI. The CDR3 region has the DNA TGTGCCAGCAGTTACACGGCAGGGGATATGAATGAGCAGTTCTTC. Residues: CASSYTAGDMNEQFF.

The CDR3: CASSIRANNEKLFF. The CDR3 DNA is TGTGCCAGCAGTATCAGGGCGAACAATGAAAAACTGTTTTTT. The rearrangement joins TRBV6-1 to TRBJ1-4; weak D call: TRBD1 (5 bases). From germline, CDR1 is MNHNS and CDR2 SASEGT. The V gene lost 5 bases and the J gene lost 5 bases, with 12 bases spanning the gap. The CDR3 is made up of 14 amino acids.